The 19 T cell receptor beta chains reported below all come from one sample, sequenced in a study of beta chain features in type 1 diabetes. Study-wide results and limits: TCRB CDR3s were moderately but significantly shorter in Type 1 diabetes patients in all four CD4+ subsets.

The whole isolated RNA underwent reverse transcription, so sequencing captured expressed TCRB transcripts. The protocol was immunoSEQ multiplex PCR, while the TCRdb copy is restricted to in-frame clones and leaves out a portion. The repertoire holds 600,000 to 750,000 clones, with approximately 13% as singletons. Their antigens are not known. The sample comprised naive CD4+ T cells from blood. The receptors were sampled from a man in his thirties or forties with type 1 diabetes.

A few counts support this clone. This sample also contains other DNA sequences that code for the same CDR3. The chain uses TRBV18 and TRBJ2-3, with no clear D. V was shortened by 3 bases and J by 2 bases, with 3 bases between the two germline ends. CDR1 KGHSH and CDR2 LQKENI come from the germline V gene. The CDR3 has 12 residues. This CDR3 is CASSPSTDTQYF. Here the CDR3 DNA reads TGTGCCAGCTCACCCTCCACAGATACGCAGTATTTT.

This chain links TRBV5-8 with TRBJ1-4, with D possibly TRBD1 on 6 matching bases. V was shortened by 3 bases and J by 1 base, with 13 bases between the two germline ends. CDR1 is SGHTS, CDR2 YDEGEE, per germline. The CDR3 is made up of 16 amino acids. DNA of the CDR3: TGTGCCAGCAGCTCTAGGGGGTCCAGAACTAATGAAAAACTGTTTTTT. This encodes CASSSRGSRTNEKLFF.

Details on this clone: Other DNA sequences in this sample translate to the same CDR3. The chain recombines TRBV27 with TRBJ1-5, with D hard to call. The CDR3 has 12 amino acids. CDR1 is MNHEY and CDR2 is SMNVEV in the germline V gene (reference sequence). V was pared by 3 bases and J by 6 bases, with 6 bases between. CDR3 bases: TGTGCCAGCAGTTTTGAAGGTCAGCCCCAGCATTTT. It translates to CASSFEGQPQHF.

Here the CDR3 DNA reads TGCAGCGTTGAAGGGCAGGGTGGGACCCAGTACTTC. It codes for CSVEGQGGTQYF. The rearrangement joins TRBV29-1 to TRBJ2-5; TRBD1 might be the D (5 bases). This CDR3 region has 12 residues. V was cut by 1 base and J by 7 bases, with 10 bases left in between. The germline CDR1 and CDR2 sequences are SQVTM and ANQGSEA.

A few counts support this clone. For the CDR3, the DNA is TGCGCCAGCTCTCTGCGGTATTTT. Protein: CASSLRYF. The rearrangement links TRBV4-3 to TRBJ2-3; D unclear. From germline, CDR1 is LGHNA and CDR2 YSLEER. The V end was cut by 8 bases, the J end by 14 bases, with 8 bases between. There are 8 residues in the CDR3.

J is TRBJ2-7 and V is TRBV5-4; the D gene is possibly TRBD1 (6 bases). The germline CDR1 and CDR2 sequences are SGHNT and YYREEE (reference sequence). This CDR3 is built from 14 residues. V lost 4 bases and J 6 bases, leaving 17 bases between the germline ends. DNA for the CDR3: TGTGCCAGCAGCATCGCCACAGGGATTAGCGAGCAGTACTTC. Its translation: CASSIATGISEQYF.

This clone turned up a few times. The rearrangement joins TRBV14 to TRBJ1-1; possibly TRBD1 for D (6 bases). CDR1 is SGHDN, CDR2 FVKESK, per germline. The CDR3 is made up of 15 amino acids. V gave up 2 bases and J gave up 3 bases, with 13 bases separating them. The DNA for the CDR3 is TGTGCCAGCAGCCAACAACAGGGAGGGGACACTGAAGCTTTCTTT. Translated, it gives CASSQQQGGDTEAFF.

The table lists this clone with a few counts. The gene calls are TRBV6-5 and TRBJ1-5, with D possibly TRBD1 on 5 matching bases. Per germline, CDR1 MNHEY and CDR2 SVGAGI. The CDR3 has 14 residues. V was cut by 2 bases and J by 6 bases, with 11 bases left in between. The DNA for the CDR3 is TGTGCCAGCAGTTACGGGGGAGGAGGTCAGCCCCAGCATTTT. The encoded protein is CASSYGGGGQPQHF.

CDR3 loop: CATSQDRGTADSPLHF. In DNA form, the CDR3 reads TGTGCCACCAGCCAGGACCGGGGGACCGCCGATTCACCCCTCCACTTT. V is TRBV15 and J is TRBJ1-6, with a weak D call TRBD1 (5 bases). Trimming took 5 bases from V and 8 from J, leaving 19 bases between them. The CDR3 totals 16 residues. Germline V gene data show CDR1 as LNHNV and CDR2 as YYDKDF (reference sequence). Full variable domain (missing parts from reference TRBV15 and TRBJ1-6): DAMVIQNPRYQVTQFGKPVTLSCSQTLNHNVMYWYQQKSSQAPKLLFHYYDKDFNNEADTPDNFQSRRPNTSFCFLDIRSPGLGDTAMYLCATSQDRGTADSPLHFGNGTRLTVT.

This clone was counted between two and nine times. This rearrangement joins TRBV2 to TRBJ2-7, with unresolved D. V shed 6 bases and J shed 2 bases, with 8 bases lying between them. Germline lookup yields CDR1 SNHLY and CDR2 FYNNEI. The CDR3 is 12 amino acids. CDR3 region: CASSIQAYEQYF. CDR3 bases: TGTGCCAGCAGCATACAAGCCTACGAGCAGTACTTC.

CDR3 amino acids: CASSLGGTQHF. In DNA form, the CDR3 reads TGTGCCAGCAGCTTAGGTGGAACCCAGCATTTT. The chain recombines TRBV7-2 with TRBJ1-5, with unresolved D. The germline V gene has CDR1 SGHTA and CDR2 FQGNSA. This CDR3 spans 11 amino acids. V was shortened by 1 base and J by 11 bases, with 6 bases between the two germline ends.

The V call is TRBV25-1, the J call TRBJ2-2; 7 bases fit TRBD1. The CDR3 consists of 15 residues. The germline V gene encodes CDR1 MGHDK and CDR2 SYGVNS. V was clipped by 3 bases and J by 4 bases; unmatched bases: 5. CDR3: CASSDRTGSTGELFF. CDR3 bases: TGTGCCAGCAGTGACAGGACAGGTAGCACCGGGGAGCTGTTTTTT.

Regarding this clone: The sample contains more than one DNA sequence encoding this CDR3. This chain links TRBV9 with TRBJ1-5, with D unclear. Trimming shortened V by 0 bases and J by 0 bases, and 4 bases separated the two germline ends. Germline V lookup: CDR1 SGDLS, CDR2 YYNGEE. CDR3 length: 14 residues. The CDR3 spells CASSVDSSNQPQHF. The CDR3 coding sequence is TGTGCCAGCAGCGTAGACAGTAGCAATCAGCCCCAGCATTTT.

The rearrangement joins TRBV2 to TRBJ1-2, with 9 positions matching TRBD1. CDR1 SNHLY and CDR2 FYNNEI come from the germline V gene. The trim removed 7 bases at V and 6 bases at J, leaving 3 bases unmatched. This CDR3 has 12 residues. The CDR3 region is CASTGDRDGYTF. The DNA of the CDR3 is TGTGCCAGCACCGGGGACAGGGATGGCTACACCTTC.

Only a few counts were recorded for this clone. V and J are TRBV2 and TRBJ2-5; D remains unclear. This CDR3 spans 14 amino acids. The ends were cut back, 1 base at V and 4 bases at J, with 10 bases in the middle. Germline-derived CDR1 and CDR2 are SNHLY and FYNNEI. The CDR3 DNA reads as TGTGCCAGCAGTGAAGGTTTAGCAACAGAGACCCAGTACTTC. Its protein is CASSEGLATETQYF.

This clone was detected a few times. The chain carries TRBV4-3 and TRBJ1-2; unclear D gene. Per germline, CDR1 LGHNA and CDR2 YSLEER. The V and J ends lost 0 bases and 3 bases respectively, with 8 bases between them. CDR3 length equals 14 residues. In DNA, the CDR3 is TGCGCCAGCAGCCAAGATAGGCGTTACTATGGCTACACCTTC. It translates to CASSQDRRYYGYTF.

The chain joins TRBV7-2 to TRBJ2-3; possibly TRBD1 for D (5 bases). The V end lost 4 bases, the J end lost 4 bases, and 12 bases lay between the germline ends. The CDR3 is 14 amino acids. Germline V gene lookup returns CDR1 SGHTA and CDR2 FQGNSA. Here the CDR3 DNA reads TGTGCCAGCAGCTCCACTCAGGGATCAGATACGCAGTATTTT. Amino acids: CASSSTQGSDTQYF.

The rearrangement uses TRBV11-2 and TRBJ1-4; D not certain. Germline CDR1 and CDR2: SGHAT and FQNNGV. V dropped 1 base and J dropped 8 bases, with 11 bases sitting between them. The CDR3 contains 14 residues. In nucleotides, the CDR3 is TGTGCCAGCAGCTTAGGGTCGTCCGGGGAAAAACTGTTTTTT. Residues: CASSLGSSGEKLFF. The full variable domain, with the rest looked up from reference TRBV11-2 and TRBJ1-4, is EAGVAQSPRYKIIEKRQSVAFWCNPISGHATLYWYQQILGQGPKLLIQFQNNGVVDDSQLPKDRFSAERLKGVDSTLKIQPAKLEDSAVYLCASSLGSSGEKLFFGSGTQLSVL.

A few counts support this clone. The chain joins TRBV29-1 to TRBJ1-5; 8 bases fit TRBD1. The CDR3 has 13 residues. V was clipped by 4 bases and J by 6 bases; unmatched bases: 5. CDR1 and CDR2 (germline): SQVTM, ANQGSEA. DNA for the CDR3: TGCAGCGTTGTGACAGGGGCAGGTCAGCCCCAGCATTTT. As protein: CSVVTGAGQPQHF. Together with reference TRBV29-1 and TRBJ1-5, the CDR3 gives the full variable domain: SAVISQKPSRDICQRGTSLTIQCQVDSQVTMMFWYRQQPGQSLTLIATANQGSEATYESGFVIDKFPISRPNLTFSTLTVSNMSPEDSSIYLCSVVTGAGQPQHFGDGTRLSIL.